This TCR beta chain was sequenced in a study of shared clonotypes between healthy human individuals. The table came from immunoSEQ multiplex PCR; TCRdb's copy has only in-frame clones and leaves some out. The table shows roughly 2.6 million clones, with more than 80% occurring only once. Trimming left V 2 bases short and J 9 bases short, with 17 bases between. Germline loops: CDR1 LNHDA, CDR2 SQIVND (reference sequence). The CDR3 length is 15 residues. The sequence was obtained from a man between 18 and 29 years old in good health. This rearrangement joins TRBV19 to TRBJ1-5; D may be TRBD1 (5 bases). Material: naive CD4+ T cells sorted from blood. Described subset: CD45RA+ positively selected. The CDR3 nucleotides are TGTGCCAGTAGTATACCGGGACCGGTAGTATTGCCCCAGCATTTT. Its protein is CASSIPGPVVLPQHF.